The 12 T cell receptor beta chains reported below all come from one sample, sequenced in a study of blood T cell repertoires in COVID-19. Profiled with immunoSEQ multiplex PCR; TCRdb holds only in-frame clones, not every one. The table records 490,000 or so clones, 70% to 90% of them present only once. Sequencing was performed on PBMCs or T cells enriched from blood (not recorded which). These receptors all come from a woman aged 55-70 years who had recovered from COVID-19.

The J gene is TRBJ2-3, the V gene TRBV5-6, with 7 bases that match TRBD1. The CDR3 covers 15 residues. Germline V gives CDR1 SGHDT, CDR2 YYEEEE. The trim removed 0 bases at V and 4 bases at J, leaving 5 bases unmatched. In DNA form, the CDR3 reads TGTGCCAGCAGCTTGGTGGCAGGGGGACCAGATACGCAGTATTTT. Translated: CASSLVAGGPDTQYF.

This sequence joins TRBV27 and TRBJ2-3; 9 bases fit TRBD1. CDR3 length equals 17 residues. Germline CDR1 is MNHEY and CDR2 is SMNVEV (reference sequence). The V segment lost 2 bases and the J segment 5 bases; nucleotides outside the gene matches: 11. The DNA for the CDR3 is TGTGCCAGCAGTTTACCCCGGCGGACAGGGGTCGTAGATACGCAGTATTTT. Protein: CASSLPRRTGVVDTQYF.

The J gene is TRBJ2-1, the V gene TRBV19; D perhaps matches TRBD1 (5 bases). The V and J ends lost 5 bases and 2 bases respectively, with 16 bases between them. Per the germline V gene, CDR1 is LNHDA and CDR2 is SQIVND (reference sequence). The CDR3 contains 16 residues. This CDR3 reads CASSGGATGPYNEQFF. The CDR3 DNA reads as TGTGCCAGTAGTGGTGGGGCGACTGGGCCCTACAATGAGCAGTTCTTC.

This clone showed up just once. The chain links TRBV11-3 to TRBJ2-3, with 9 bases lining up with TRBD2. The CDR3 spans 16 residues. The germline V gene encodes CDR1 SGHNT and CDR2 YENEEA. Trimming at V came to 5 bases and at J to 6 bases, leaving 12 bases not matched to a gene. The CDR3, as DNA: TGTGCCAGCAGCATACCGGAGCGGGGGGCAGGGGATACGCAGTATTTT. It specifies CASSIPERGAGDTQYF.

The chain links TRBV14 to TRBJ2-5; D unclear. Between the trimmed V and J ends, which lost 2 bases and 4 bases, there was a span of 8 bases. Germline CDR1 is SGHDN and CDR2 is FVKESK. The CDR3 runs to 13 residues. The CDR3 coding sequence is TGTGCCAGCAGCCAAAACAGACGAGAGACCCAGTACTTC. Its protein is CASSQNRRETQYF.

The rearrangement uses TRBV4-2 and TRBJ2-7, with 8 positions matching TRBD2. CDR1 and CDR2 (germline): LGHNA, YNFKEQ. J was trimmed by 7 bases and V by 3 bases; bases with no gene match: 14. This CDR3 comprises 16 residues. The CDR3 here is CASSHLSRGDQVEQYF. CDR3 in DNA: TGTGCCAGCAGCCACCTATCGCGGGGGGACCAGGTTGAGCAGTACTTC.

V usage is TRBV7-2 and J usage is TRBJ1-6, with no clear D. This CDR3 is built from 13 residues. Germline lookup yields CDR1 SGHTA and CDR2 FQGNSA. The V gene lost 5 bases and the J gene lost 6 bases, with 8 bases spanning the gap. CDR3 sequence (DNA): TGTGCCAGCAGCGTTAGTACTAATTCACCCCTCCACTTT. Its translation: CASSVSTNSPLHF. The whole variable domain, remainder taken from reference TRBV7-2 and TRBJ1-6, is GAGVSQSPSNKVTEKGKDVELRCDPISGHTALYWYRQSLGQGLEFLIYFQGNSAPDKSGLPSDRFSAERTGGSVSTLTIQRTQQEDSAVYLCASSVSTNSPLHFGNGTRLTVT.

The gene calls are TRBV6-5 and TRBJ2-5, with D possibly matching TRBD1 (7 bases). The CDR3 consists of 13 residues. CDR1 is MNHEY and CDR2 is SVGAGI in the germline V gene. V lost 6 bases, J lost 5 bases, and 13 bases lay in between. In DNA form, the CDR3 reads TGTGCCAGCAGACAGACAGGGAGGGAGACCCAGTACTTC. Translated: CASRQTGRETQYF.

V gene TRBV3-1 (or the pseudogene TRBV3-2) combines with J gene TRBJ1-2, with D perhaps TRBD1 (6 bases). The CDR3 loop spans 13 amino acids. Trimming left V 2 bases short and J 4 bases short, with 8 bases between. Per the germline V gene, CDR1 is LGHDT and CDR2 is YNNKEL (reference sequence). CDR3 bases: TGTGCCAGCAGCCAATTCAGGGGCTATGGCTACACCTTC. Translated, it gives CASSQFRGYGYTF.

This chain joins TRBV29-1 and TRBJ2-7; 7 bases line up with TRBD2. This CDR3 contains 15 residues. Trimming at V came to 0 bases and at J to 1 base, leaving 6 bases not matched to a gene. Germline V gives CDR1 SQVTM, CDR2 ANQGSEA. CDR3 residues: CSVEDRPGGSYEQYF. The DNA of the CDR3 is TGCAGCGTTGAAGATCGGCCCGGGGGGTCCTACGAGCAGTACTTC.

The chain links TRBV19 to TRBJ1-5; D gene unclear. The V gene's germline CDR1 is LNHDA and CDR2 SQIVND (reference sequence). This CDR3 is built from 12 residues. Trimming left V 8 bases short and J 1 base short, with 6 bases between. The DNA of the CDR3 is TGTGCCAGTGGGCTAAGCAATCAGCCCCAGCATTTT. This codes for CASGLSNQPQHF.

The chain carries TRBV2 and TRBJ2-7, with TRBD2 identical over 9 bases. This CDR3 comprises 15 residues. The germline CDR1 and CDR2 sequences are SNHLY and FYNNEI. The junction had 12 bases not matched to a gene; V was cut back by 6 bases and J by 6 bases. The CDR3 loop reads CASRAGASGEGEQYF. For the CDR3, the DNA is TGTGCCAGCAGGGCCGGGGCTAGCGGGGAGGGCGAGCAGTACTTC.